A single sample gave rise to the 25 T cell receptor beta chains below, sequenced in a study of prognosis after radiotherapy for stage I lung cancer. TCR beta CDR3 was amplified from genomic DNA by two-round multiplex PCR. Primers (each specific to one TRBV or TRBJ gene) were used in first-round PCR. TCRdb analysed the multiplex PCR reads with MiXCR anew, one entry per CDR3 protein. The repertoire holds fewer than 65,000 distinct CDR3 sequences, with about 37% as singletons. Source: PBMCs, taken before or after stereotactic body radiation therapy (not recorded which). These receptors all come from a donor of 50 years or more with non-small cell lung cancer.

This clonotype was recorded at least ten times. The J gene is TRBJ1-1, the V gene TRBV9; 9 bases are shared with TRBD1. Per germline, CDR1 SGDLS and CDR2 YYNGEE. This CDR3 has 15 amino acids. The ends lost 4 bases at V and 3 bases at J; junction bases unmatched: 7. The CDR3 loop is CASSIGTGLDTEAFF. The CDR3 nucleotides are TGTGCCAGCAGCATCGGGACAGGGTTAGACACTGAAGCTTTCTTT.

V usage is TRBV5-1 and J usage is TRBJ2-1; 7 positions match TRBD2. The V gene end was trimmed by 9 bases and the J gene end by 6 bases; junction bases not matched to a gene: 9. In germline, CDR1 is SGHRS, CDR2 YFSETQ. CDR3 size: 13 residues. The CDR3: CAIRLAVINEQFF. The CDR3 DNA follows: TGCGCCATCCGACTAGCAGTCATCAATGAGCAGTTCTTC.

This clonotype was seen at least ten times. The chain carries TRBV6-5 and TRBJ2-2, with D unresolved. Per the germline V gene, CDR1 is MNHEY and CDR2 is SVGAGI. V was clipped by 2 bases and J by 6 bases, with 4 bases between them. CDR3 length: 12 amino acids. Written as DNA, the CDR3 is TGTGCCAGCAGTTACGGCGCCGGGGAGCTGTTTTTT. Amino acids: CASSYGAGELFF.

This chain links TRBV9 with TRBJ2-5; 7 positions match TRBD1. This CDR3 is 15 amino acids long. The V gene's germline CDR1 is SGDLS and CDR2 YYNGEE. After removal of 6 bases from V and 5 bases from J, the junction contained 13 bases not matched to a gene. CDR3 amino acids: CASNPRDSPGETQYF. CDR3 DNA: TGTGCCAGCAACCCACGGGACAGCCCTGGGGAGACCCAGTACTTC.

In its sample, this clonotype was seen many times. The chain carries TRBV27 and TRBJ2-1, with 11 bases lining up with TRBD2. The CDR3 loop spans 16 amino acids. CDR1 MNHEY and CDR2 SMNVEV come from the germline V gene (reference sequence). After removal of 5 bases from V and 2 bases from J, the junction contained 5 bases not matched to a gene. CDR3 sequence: CASSHLAGGTYNEQFF. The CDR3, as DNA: TGTGCCAGCAGTCACTTAGCGGGAGGGACCTACAATGAGCAGTTCTTC.

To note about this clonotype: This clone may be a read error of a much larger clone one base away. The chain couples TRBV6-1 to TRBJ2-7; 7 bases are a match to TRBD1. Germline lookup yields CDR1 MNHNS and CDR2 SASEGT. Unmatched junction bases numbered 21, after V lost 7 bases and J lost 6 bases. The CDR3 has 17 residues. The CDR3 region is CASTNPKGTGAYCEQYF. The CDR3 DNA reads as TGTGCCAGCACCAACCCGAAGGGAACAGGGGCGTACTGCGAGCAGTACTTC.

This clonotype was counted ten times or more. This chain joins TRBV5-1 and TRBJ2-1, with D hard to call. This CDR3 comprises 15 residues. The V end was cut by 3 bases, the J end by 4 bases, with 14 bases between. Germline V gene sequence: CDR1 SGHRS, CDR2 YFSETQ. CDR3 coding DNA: TGCGCCAGCAGCTGGGATCACCGAGAATACAATGAGCAGTTCTTC. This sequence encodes CASSWDHREYNEQFF.

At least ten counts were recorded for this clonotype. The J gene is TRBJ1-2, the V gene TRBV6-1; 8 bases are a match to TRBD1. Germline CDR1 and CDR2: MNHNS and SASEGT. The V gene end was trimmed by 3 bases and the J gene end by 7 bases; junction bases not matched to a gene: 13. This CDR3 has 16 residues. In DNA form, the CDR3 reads TGTGCCAGCAGTGACTCGGCCGGACAGGGATACGGTGGCTACACCTTC. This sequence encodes CASSDSAGQGYGGYTF.

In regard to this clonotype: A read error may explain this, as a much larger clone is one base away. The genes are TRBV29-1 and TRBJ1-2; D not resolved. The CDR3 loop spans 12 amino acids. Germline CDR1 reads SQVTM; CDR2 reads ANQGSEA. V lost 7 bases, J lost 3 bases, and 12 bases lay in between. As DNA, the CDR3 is TGCAGCGCCGGCGTCCAGCACTATGGCTACACCTTC. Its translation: CSAGVQHYGYTF.

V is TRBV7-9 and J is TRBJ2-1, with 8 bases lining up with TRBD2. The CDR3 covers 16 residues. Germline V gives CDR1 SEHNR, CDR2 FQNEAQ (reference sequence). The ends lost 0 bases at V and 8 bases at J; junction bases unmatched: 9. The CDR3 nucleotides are TGTGCCAGCAGCTTAGCCTCCCGGGAGGGCCGTGATGAGCAGTTCTTC. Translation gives CASSLASREGRDEQFF. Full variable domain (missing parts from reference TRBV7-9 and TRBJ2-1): DTGVSQNPRHKITKRGQNVTFRCDPISEHNRLYWYRQTLGQGPEFLTYFQNEAQLEKSRLLSDRFSAERPKGSFSTLEIQRTEQGDSAMYLCASSLASREGRDEQFFGPGTRLTVL.

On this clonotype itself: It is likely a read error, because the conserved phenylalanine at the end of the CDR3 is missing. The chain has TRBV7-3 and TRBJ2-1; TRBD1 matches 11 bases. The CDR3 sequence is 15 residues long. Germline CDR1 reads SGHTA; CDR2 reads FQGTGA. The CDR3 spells CASSLGTGGTYEQFL. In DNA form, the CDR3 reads TGCGCCAGCAGCTTAGGGACAGGGGGGACGTATGAGCAGTTCTTA.

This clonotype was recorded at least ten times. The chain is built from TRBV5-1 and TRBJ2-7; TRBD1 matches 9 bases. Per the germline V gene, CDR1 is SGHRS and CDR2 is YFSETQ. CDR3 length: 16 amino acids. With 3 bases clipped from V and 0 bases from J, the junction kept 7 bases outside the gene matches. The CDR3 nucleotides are TGCGCCAGCAGCTCGCGGACAGGGGCCATCTCCTACGAGCAGTACTTC. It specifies CASSSRTGAISYEQYF. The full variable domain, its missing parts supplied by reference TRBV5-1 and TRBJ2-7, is KAGVTQTPRYLIKTRGQQVTLSCSPISGHRSVSWYQQTPGQGLQFLFEYFSETQRNKGNFPGRFSGRQFSNSRSEMNVSTLELGDSALYLCASSSRTGAISYEQYFGPGTRLTVT.

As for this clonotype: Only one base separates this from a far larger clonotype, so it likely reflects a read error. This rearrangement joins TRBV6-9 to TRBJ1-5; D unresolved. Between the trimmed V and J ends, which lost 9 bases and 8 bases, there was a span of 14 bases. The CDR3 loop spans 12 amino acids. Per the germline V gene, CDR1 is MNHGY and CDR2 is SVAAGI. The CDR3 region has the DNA TGTGCCAGAAGTGGGTGGCAAAAGCCCCAGCATTTT. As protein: CARSGWQKPQHF.

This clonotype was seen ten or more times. CDR3: CASSTSSTQYF. The CDR3 DNA reads TGTGCCAGTAGTACCTCGAGCACGCAGTATTTT. The chain links TRBV19 to TRBJ2-3; the D is unclear. This CDR3 has 11 residues. Between the trimmed V and J ends, which lost 4 bases and 9 bases, there was a span of 8 bases. Looked up from germline, CDR1 is LNHDA and CDR2 is SQIVND (reference sequence).

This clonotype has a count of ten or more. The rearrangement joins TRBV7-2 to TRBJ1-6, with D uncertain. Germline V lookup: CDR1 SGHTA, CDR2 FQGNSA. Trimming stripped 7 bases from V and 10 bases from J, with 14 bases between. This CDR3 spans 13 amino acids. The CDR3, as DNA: TGTGCCAGCACCAGTTTCTTAGGATCACCCCTCCACTTT. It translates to CASTSFLGSPLHF.

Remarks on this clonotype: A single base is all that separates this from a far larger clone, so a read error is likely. The CDR3 is CACYGETERDEQFF. The CDR3 region has the DNA TGTGCCTGTTATGGAGAGACAGAGAGGGATGAGCAGTTCTTC. The chain couples TRBV30 to TRBJ2-5; perhaps D is TRBD1 or TRBD2 (5 bases each). The J call may be incorrect, as the DNA end agrees better with TRBJ2-1. The CDR3 spans 14 residues. CDR1 GTSNPN and CDR2 SVGIG come from the germline V gene (reference sequence).

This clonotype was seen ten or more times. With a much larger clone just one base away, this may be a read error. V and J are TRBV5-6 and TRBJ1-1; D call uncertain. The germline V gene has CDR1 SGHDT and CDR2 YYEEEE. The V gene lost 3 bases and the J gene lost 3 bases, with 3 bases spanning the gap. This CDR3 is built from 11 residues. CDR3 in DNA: TGTGCCAGCAGCTGGTACACTGAAGCTTTCTTT. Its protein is CASSWYTEAFF.

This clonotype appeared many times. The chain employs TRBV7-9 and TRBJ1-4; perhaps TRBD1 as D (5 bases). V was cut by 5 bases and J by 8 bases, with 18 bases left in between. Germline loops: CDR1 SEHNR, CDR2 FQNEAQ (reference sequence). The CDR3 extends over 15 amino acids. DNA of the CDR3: TGTGCCAGCAGCCCTAGGGTCCTCAGGGAAGAAAAACTGTTTTTT. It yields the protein CASSPRVLREEKLFF.

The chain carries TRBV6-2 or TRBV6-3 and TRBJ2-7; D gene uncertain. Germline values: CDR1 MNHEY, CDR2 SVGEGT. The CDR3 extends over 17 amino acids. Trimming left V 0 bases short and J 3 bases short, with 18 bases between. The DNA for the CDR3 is TGTGCCAGCAGTTACTCGGCCGGAGTAACACCAGGCTACGAGCAGTACTTC. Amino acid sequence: CASSYSAGVTPGYEQYF.

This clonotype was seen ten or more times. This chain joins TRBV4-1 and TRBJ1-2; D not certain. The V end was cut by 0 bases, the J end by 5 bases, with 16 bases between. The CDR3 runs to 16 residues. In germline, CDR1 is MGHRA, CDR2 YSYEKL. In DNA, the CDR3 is TGCGCCAGCAGCCAAGATGGAGGTTCCTCTGGGTATGGCTACACCTTC. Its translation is CASSQDGGSSGYGYTF.

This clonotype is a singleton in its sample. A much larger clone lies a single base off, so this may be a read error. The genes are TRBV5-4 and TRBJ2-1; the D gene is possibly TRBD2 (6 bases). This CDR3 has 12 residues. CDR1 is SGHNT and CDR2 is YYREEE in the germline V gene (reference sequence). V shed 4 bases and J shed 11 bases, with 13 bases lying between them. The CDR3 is CASSTHSGQQFF. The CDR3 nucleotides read TGTGCCAGCAGCACGCACAGCGGGCAGCAGTTCTTC.

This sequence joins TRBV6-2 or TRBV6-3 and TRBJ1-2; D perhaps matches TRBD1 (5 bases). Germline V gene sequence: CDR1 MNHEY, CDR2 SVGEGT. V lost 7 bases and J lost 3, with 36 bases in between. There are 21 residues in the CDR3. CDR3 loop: CASILDSLKLKTDLNDYGYTF. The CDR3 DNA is TGTGCCAGCATATTAGACAGTCTAAAACTCAAGACAGATCTTAACGACTATGGCTACACCTTC.

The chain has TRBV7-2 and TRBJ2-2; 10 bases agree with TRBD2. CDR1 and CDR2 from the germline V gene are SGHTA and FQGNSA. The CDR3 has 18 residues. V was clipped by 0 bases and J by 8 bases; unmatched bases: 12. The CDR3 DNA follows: TGTGCCAGCAGCTTAGCGTGCGCCCTAGCGGGAGTGCTAGGGGAGCTGTTTTTT. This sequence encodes CASSLACALAGVLGELFF.

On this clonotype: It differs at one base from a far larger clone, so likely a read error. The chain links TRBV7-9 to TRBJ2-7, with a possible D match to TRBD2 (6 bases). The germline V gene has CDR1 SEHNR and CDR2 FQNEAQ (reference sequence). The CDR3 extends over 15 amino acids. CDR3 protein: CASILHGGSSYEQYF. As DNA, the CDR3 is TGTGCCAGCATCTTACACGGGGGTAGCTCCTACGAGCAGTACTTC. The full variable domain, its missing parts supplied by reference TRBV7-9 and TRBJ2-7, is DTGVSQNPRHKITKRGQNVTFRCDPISEHNRLYWYRQTLGQGPEFLTYFQNEAQLEKSRLLSDRFSAERPKGSFSTLEIQRTEQGDSAMYLCASILHGGSSYEQYFGPGTRLTVT.

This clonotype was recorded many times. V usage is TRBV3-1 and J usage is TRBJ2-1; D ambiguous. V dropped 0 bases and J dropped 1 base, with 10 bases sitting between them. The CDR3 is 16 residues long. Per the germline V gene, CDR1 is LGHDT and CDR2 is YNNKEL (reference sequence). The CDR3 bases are TGTGCCAGCAGCCAAGAGCGGACGAGATCCTACAATGAGCAGTTCTTC. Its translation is CASSQERTRSYNEQFF.